One sample yielded the 3 T cell receptor beta chains listed below, sequenced in a study of shared clonotypes between healthy human individuals. Some clones are missing from TCRdb's copy, which holds only in-frame ones; the method was immunoSEQ multiplex PCR. This sample has approximately 2.1 million clones, with 80% to 95% found just once. Source material: naive CD4+ T cells from PBMCs. Subset indicated: CD45RA+ positively selected. The receptor set was obtained from a man aged 18 to 29 in good health. Some clones in this sample may be carry-over from other donors' samples.

The chain combines TRBV2 with TRBJ2-1; possibly TRBD2 for D (6 bases). With 8 bases removed from V and 2 bases from J, the gap between germline ends came to 10 bases. The germline gives CDR1 SNHLY, CDR2 FYNNEI. The CDR3 contains 13 residues. CDR3 protein: CASWAGPYNEQFF. CDR3 nucleotides: TGTGCCAGCTGGGCGGGACCCTACAATGAGCAGTTCTTC.

The J gene is TRBJ1-2, the V gene TRBV2; unclear D gene. In germline, CDR1 is SNHLY, CDR2 FYNNEI. The CDR3 loop spans 14 amino acids. V was shortened by 3 bases and J by 2 bases, with 10 bases between the two germline ends. The CDR3 loop reads CASSERSGNYGYTF. In nucleotides, the CDR3 is TGTGCCAGCAGTGAGAGGTCAGGAAACTATGGCTACACCTTC. Complete variable domain (other parts from reference TRBV2 and TRBJ1-2): EPEVTQTPSHQVTQMGQEVILRCVPISNHLYFYWYRQILGQKVEFLVSFYNNEISEKSEIFDDQFSVERPDGSNFTLKIRSTKLEDSAMYFCASSERSGNYGYTFGSGTRLTVV.

This clone has more than one count but fewer than ten. V is TRBV30 and J is TRBJ1-1, with no clear D. From germline, CDR1 is GTSNPN and CDR2 SVGIG (reference sequence). CDR3 size: 13 residues. Trimming left V 5 bases short and J 7 bases short, with 17 bases between. The CDR3 loop is CAWLPSQDVEAFF. In nucleotides, the CDR3 is TGTGCCTGGCTTCCAAGTCAGGACGTTGAAGCTTTCTTT.